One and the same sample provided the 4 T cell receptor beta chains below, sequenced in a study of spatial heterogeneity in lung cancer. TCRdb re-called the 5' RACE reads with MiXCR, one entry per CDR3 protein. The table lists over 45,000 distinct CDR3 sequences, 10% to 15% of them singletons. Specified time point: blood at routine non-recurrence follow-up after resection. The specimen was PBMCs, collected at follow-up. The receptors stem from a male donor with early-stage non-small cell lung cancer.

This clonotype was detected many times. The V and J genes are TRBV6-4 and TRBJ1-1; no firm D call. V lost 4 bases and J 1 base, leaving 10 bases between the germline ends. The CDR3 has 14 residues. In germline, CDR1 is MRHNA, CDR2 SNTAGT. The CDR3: CASSVPRPNTEAFF. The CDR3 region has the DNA TGTGCCAGCAGTGTACCAAGACCGAACACTGAAGCTTTCTTT.

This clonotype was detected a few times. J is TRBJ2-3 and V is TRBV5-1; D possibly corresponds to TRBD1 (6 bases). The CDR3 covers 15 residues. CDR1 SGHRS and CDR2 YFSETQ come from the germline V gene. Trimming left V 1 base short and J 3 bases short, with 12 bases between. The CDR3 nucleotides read TGCGCCAGCAGCTTGCAGGGGCGCCCGACAGATACGCAGTATTTT. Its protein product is CASSLQGRPTDTQYF.

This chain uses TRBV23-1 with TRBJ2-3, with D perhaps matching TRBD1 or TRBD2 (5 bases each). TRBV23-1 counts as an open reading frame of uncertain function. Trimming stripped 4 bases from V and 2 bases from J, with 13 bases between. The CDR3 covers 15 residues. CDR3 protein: CASSRSGAHTDTQYF. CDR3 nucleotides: TGCGCCAGCAGTCGGTCCGGGGCTCACACAGATACGCAGTATTTT.

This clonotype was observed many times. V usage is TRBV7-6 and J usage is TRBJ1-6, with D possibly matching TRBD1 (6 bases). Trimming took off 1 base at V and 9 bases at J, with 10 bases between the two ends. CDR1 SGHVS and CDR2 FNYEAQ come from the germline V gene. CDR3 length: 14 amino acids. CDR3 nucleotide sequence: TGTGCCAGCAGCTTAGAGGGGGAGGGTTCACCCCTCCACTTT. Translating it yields CASSLEGEGSPLHF.